The source of this T cell receptor (beta chain) is a study of blood T cell repertoires in COVID-19. Turning to the study itself: T cells, B-cell-depleted T cells, or PBMCs provided the cDNA or gDNA that served as material.

Seattle's enrolled individuals joined amid active infection and were then monitored longitudinally. Per the authors' pipeline: Counts of nucleated cells, estimated from reference gene primer amplification, were obtained. The data were produced by immunoSEQ multiplex PCR, yet TCRdb's version contains in-frame clones alone and is incomplete. The D gene and trimming were derived from the DNA, and the V and J assignments and clone size from that table. Of about 230,000 clones in the sample, approximately 84% were seen once. Trimming at V came to 2 bases and at J to 3 bases, leaving 6 bases not matched to a gene. CDR1 and CDR2 (germline): MGHRA, YSYEKL. The CDR3 totals 15 residues.

The sequencing sample was made of peripheral blood. The chain uses TRBV4-1 and TRBJ2-7, with 8 positions matching TRBD1. This TCR derives from a man in his fifties with COVID-19, enrolled during active disease. This CDR3 reads CASSQTGTGNYEQYF. In nucleotides, the CDR3 is TGCGCCAGCAGCCAAACCGGGACAGGAAACTACGAGCAGTACTTC.